A single sample gave rise to the 14 T cell receptor beta chains below, sequenced in a study of CD8 T cells in ankylosing spondylitis. General study findings and limits: A TCR beta motif made of eight highly homologous variants seemed typical of ankylosing spondylitis blood.

No cognate antigen is known for these TCRs. A single record per CDR3 protein comes from TCRdb applying MiXCR to the 5' RACE reads. The sample holds around 490,000 distinct CDR3 sequences, over 4% seen once. The sequencing sample was made of blood, either unsorted or a sorted T cell fraction (not recorded which). The origin of the receptors is a male donor with ankylosing spondylitis.

This clonotype was seen ten or more times. This chain uses TRBV29-1 with TRBJ2-5, with unresolved D. This CDR3 is 11 amino acids long. The V and J ends lost 4 bases and 4 bases respectively, with 7 bases between them. Germline values: CDR1 SQVTM, CDR2 ANQGSEA. The CDR3 nucleotides read TGCAGCGTTGGGCGAGGAGAGACCCAGTACTTC. It specifies CSVGRGETQYF.

V usage is TRBV2 and J usage is TRBJ2-3; 11 nucleotides agree with TRBD1. Germline CDR1 and CDR2: SNHLY and FYNNEI. The CDR3 covers 15 residues. V was clipped by 7 bases and J by 2 bases; unmatched bases: 5. The CDR3 protein is CASKGQGGYTDTQYF. In nucleotides, the CDR3 is TGTGCCAGCAAGGGACAGGGGGGATACACAGATACGCAGTATTTT.

The sample holds many counts of this clonotype. This chain joins TRBV20-1 and TRBJ1-5; maybe TRBD1 (6 bases). The germline V gene encodes CDR1 DFQATT and CDR2 SNEGSKA (reference sequence). The CDR3 is 12 residues long. Trimming cost V 7 bases and J 3 bases, with 10 bases left between them. Written as DNA, the CDR3 is TGCAGTGTCACAGGGCCCAATCAGCCCCAGCATTTT. This gives the protein CSVTGPNQPQHF.

This clonotype was observed many times. The V and J genes are TRBV12-3 or TRBV12-4 and TRBJ1-2; a weak D match, TRBD1 (6 bases). This CDR3 has 15 residues. The germline V and J ends were trimmed by 3 bases and 2 bases, with 13 bases remaining between them. The CDR3 reads CASSFPEQGNYGYTF. Here the CDR3 DNA reads TGTGCCAGCAGTTTTCCGGAACAGGGCAACTATGGCTACACCTTC.

In its sample, this clonotype was seen many times. This rearrangement joins TRBV6-5 to TRBJ2-2, with 7 bases matching TRBD1. The ends lost 4 bases at V and 4 bases at J; junction bases unmatched: 6. This CDR3 comprises 15 residues. Germline CDR1 reads MNHEY; CDR2 reads SVGAGI. Here the CDR3 reads CASSSLGQSTGELFF. CDR3 nucleotide sequence: TGTGCCAGCAGTTCCCTGGGACAGAGCACCGGGGAGCTGTTTTTT.

Many counts were recorded for this clonotype. The genes are TRBV20-1 and TRBJ1-4, with 10 nucleotides matching TRBD1. The CDR3 length is 12 residues. From germline, CDR1 is DFQATT and CDR2 SNEGSKA (reference sequence). CDR3 sequence: CRIGTGDEKLFF. CDR3 in DNA: TGCAGGATCGGGACAGGGGATGAAAAACTGTTTTTT.

The chain has TRBV4-3 and TRBJ2-3, with TRBD1 matching 8 bases. Trimming removed 3 bases from V and 2 bases from J; junction bases left unmatched: 4. Germline CDR1 is LGHNA and CDR2 is YSLEER. This CDR3 is 15 amino acids long. DNA for the CDR3: TGCGCCAGCAGCCAGGACAGGGACCTCACAGATACGCAGTATTTT. This sequence encodes CASSQDRDLTDTQYF.

This clonotype has ten or more counts. CDR3 DNA sequence: TGTGCCAGCAGCTTACAGCTAGCTAGGACAGATACGCAGTATTTT. It translates to CASSLQLARTDTQYF. The V and J genes are TRBV7-2 and TRBJ2-3, with D maybe TRBD2 (5 bases). V dropped 2 bases and J dropped 3 bases, with 12 bases sitting between them. Germline V gives CDR1 SGHTA, CDR2 FQGNSA. The CDR3 sequence is 15 residues long.

This clonotype has a handful of counts. This rearrangement joins TRBV5-1 to TRBJ1-2; tentative D call: TRBD1 (5 bases). This CDR3 spans 17 amino acids. Germline loops: CDR1 SGHRS, CDR2 YFSETQ. V lost 1 base and J 4 bases, leaving 20 bases between the germline ends. The CDR3 is CASSLSGQGLSSYGYTF. In DNA, the CDR3 is TGCGCCAGCAGCTTGAGCGGGCAGGGCCTTTCCTCCTATGGCTACACCTTC.

This clonotype was seen ten or more times. This chain uses TRBV5-1 with TRBJ2-7; D is undetermined. In germline, CDR1 is SGHRS, CDR2 YFSETQ. The V end was cut by 3 bases, the J end by 6 bases, with 13 bases between. The CDR3 length is 13 residues. The CDR3 DNA follows: TGCGCCAGCAGCTCGGACGGAGTGGGCGAGCAGTACTTC. Residues: CASSSDGVGEQYF.

This clonotype has ten or more counts. The chain links TRBV20-1 to TRBJ2-2; weak D call: TRBD2 (6 bases). Trimming cost V 3 bases and J 2 bases, with 10 bases left between them. This CDR3 region has 14 residues. Germline CDR1 reads DFQATT; CDR2 reads SNEGSKA (reference sequence). This chain's CDR3 is CSASLRGNTGELFF. The CDR3 DNA reads TGCAGTGCTAGTCTGCGGGGAAACACCGGGGAGCTGTTTTTT.

The chain recombines TRBV6-2 or TRBV6-3 with TRBJ1-6; D remains ambiguous. This CDR3 has 12 amino acids. Germline V gene sequence: CDR1 MNHEY, CDR2 SVGEGT. Trimming removed 2 bases from V and 11 bases from J, with 7 bases in between. The CDR3 is CASSYRAPPLHF. For the CDR3, the DNA is TGTGCCAGCAGTTACCGGGCGCCACCCCTCCACTTT.

This clonotype has a count of ten or more. The chain uses TRBV4-3 and TRBJ2-7; maybe TRBD2 (5 bases). Germline loops: CDR1 LGHNA, CDR2 YSLEER. V was clipped by 1 base and J by 2 bases, with 12 bases between them. This CDR3 has 15 amino acids. The CDR3 sequence is CASSQGFGDTYEQYF. CDR3 nucleotides: TGCGCCAGCAGCCAAGGGTTCGGGGATACCTACGAGCAGTACTTC.

This clonotype was seen at least ten times. This rearrangement joins TRBV20-1 to TRBJ1-1; D may be TRBD1 (5 bases). The CDR3 has 12 amino acids. Germline CDR1 reads DFQATT; CDR2 reads SNEGSKA (reference sequence). Trimming left V 5 bases short and J 7 bases short, with 14 bases between. CDR3 residues: CSAAASGGEAFF. The CDR3 region has the DNA TGCAGTGCTGCGGCCTCTGGGGGTGAAGCTTTCTTT.